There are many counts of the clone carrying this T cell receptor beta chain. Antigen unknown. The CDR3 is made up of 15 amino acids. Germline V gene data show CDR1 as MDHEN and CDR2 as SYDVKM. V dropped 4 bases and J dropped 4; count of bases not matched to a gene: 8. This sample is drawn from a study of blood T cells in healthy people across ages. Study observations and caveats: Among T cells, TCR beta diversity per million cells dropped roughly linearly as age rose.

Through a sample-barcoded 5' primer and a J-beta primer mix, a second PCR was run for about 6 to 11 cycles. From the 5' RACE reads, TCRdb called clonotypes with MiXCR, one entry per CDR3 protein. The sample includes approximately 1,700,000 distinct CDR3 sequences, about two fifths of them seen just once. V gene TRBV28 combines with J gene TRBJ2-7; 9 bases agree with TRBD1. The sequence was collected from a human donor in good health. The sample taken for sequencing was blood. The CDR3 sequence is CASSSTGGIGYEQYF. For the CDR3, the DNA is TGTGCCAGCAGTTCTACAGGGGGCATTGGGTACGAGCAGTACTTC. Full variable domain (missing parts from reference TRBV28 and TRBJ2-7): DVKVTQSSRYLVKRTGEKVFLECVQDMDHENMFWYRQDPGLGLRLIYFSYDVKMKEKGDIPEGYSVSREKKERFSLILESASTNQTSMYLCASSSTGGIGYEQYFGPGTRLTVT.